This entry features one TCR beta chain sequence. This entry is derived from a study of blood T cell repertoires in COVID-19. On the study more broadly: Material from acute and convalescent COVID-19 was sourced from the United States, Italy and Spain. PBMCs, B-cell-depleted T cells, or T cells were the source of the cDNA or gDNA that made up the material.

The authors' processing: Nucleated cell counts were estimated from reference gene primer amplification. Clones were sequenced by immunoSEQ multiplex PCR, and TCRdb holds only the in-frame ones, with some missing. V, J and clone size are those of that table, while D and trimming were read from the DNA. The table lists under 200,000 clones, more than 70% of them singletons. Germline V gene lookup returns CDR1 LGHDT and CDR2 YNNKEL (reference sequence). CDR3 length: 15 amino acids. V gave up 4 bases and J gave up 6 bases; unmatched junction bases: 8. Sequenced: peripheral blood. The chain links TRBV3-1 (or the pseudogene TRBV3-2) to TRBJ1-1; 10 bases match TRBD1. The clonotype was recovered from a middle-aged man with active or convalescent COVID-19. In DNA form, the CDR3 reads TGTGCCAGCAGCCTTACCGGGACAGGGGTTGCTGAAGCTTTCTTT. Translation gives CASSLTGTGVAEAFF.